These 22 T cell receptor beta chains were sequenced from one sample in a study of cytomegalovirus exposure and HLA in healthy donors. The data were produced by immunoSEQ multiplex PCR, yet TCRdb's version contains in-frame clones alone and is incomplete. The sample has 200,000 to 250,000 clones, around 80% seen once. Sequencing was done on a sample of PBMCs. These receptors all come from a woman aged 25 to 45 in good health and CMV-seropositive.

The rearrangement links TRBV30 to TRBJ2-7, with a weak D call TRBD1 (7 bases). Germline V gene lookup returns CDR1 GTSNPN and CDR2 SVGIG (reference sequence). The CDR3 covers 14 residues. V lost 3 bases, J lost 3 bases, and 15 bases lay in between. This CDR3 reads CAWRRGGGIYEQYF. CDR3 DNA: TGTGCCTGGAGGCGAGGAGGGGGCATCTACGAGCAGTACTTC.

V and J are TRBV11-3 and TRBJ2-5; 8 positions match TRBD2. CDR1 and CDR2 (germline): SGHNT, YENEEA. V lost 2 bases to trimming and J lost 4 bases; unmatched junction nucleotides: 12. This CDR3 region has 17 residues. The CDR3 protein is CASSLCGRTDRRETQYF. The CDR3 coding sequence is TGTGCCAGCAGCTTATGCGGGAGGACTGACCGGCGAGAGACCCAGTACTTC.

The rearrangement uses TRBV28 and TRBJ1-2; D might be TRBD1 (5 bases). Trimming pared 7 bases from V and 9 bases from J, leaving 15 bases between. This CDR3 has 12 residues. Germline V gene sequence: CDR1 MDHEN, CDR2 SYDVKM. The CDR3 bases are TGTGCCAGCACCCCGGGACGGCGAAGCTACACCTTC. It is translated as CASTPGRRSYTF.

This chain links TRBV6-5 with TRBJ1-1; 9 bases align to TRBD1. Germline assignment: CDR1 MNHEY and CDR2 SVGAGI. The junction had 8 bases not matched to a gene; V was cut back by 3 bases and J by 3 bases. This CDR3 spans 16 amino acids. In DNA form, the CDR3 reads TGTGCCAGCAGTTATGGGACAGGGTTGGCGGACACTGAAGCTTTCTTT. It codes for CASSYGTGLADTEAFF.

Only one count was recorded for this clone. The CDR3 nucleotides read TGTGCCAGTACGGCGGGAGCTTGGGAGCAGTTCTTC. Translation: CASTAGAWEQFF. The genes are TRBV25-1 and TRBJ2-1; 7 bases line up with TRBD2. The CDR3 is 12 amino acids. V shed 9 bases, J shed 10 bases, and the junction held 9 bases outside the gene matches. Germline V CDR1 and CDR2: MGHDK, SYGVNS.

The V gene is TRBV6-4, the J gene TRBJ2-7, with D hard to call. Deletions cut 4 bases from V and 0 bases from J, with 10 bases between. This CDR3 comprises 14 residues. CDR1 and CDR2 (germline): MRHNA, SNTAGT. The CDR3 DNA follows: TGTGCCAGCAGTGGAGGCAGGAGCTCCTACGAGCAGTACTTC. Protein product: CASSGGRSSYEQYF.

The chain joins TRBV9 to TRBJ2-5; 9 nucleotides agree with TRBD2. CDR1 is SGDLS, CDR2 YYNGEE, per germline. Trimming took 0 bases from V and 5 from J; bases not matched to a gene: 11. The CDR3 is 17 amino acids. The CDR3 DNA reads as TGTGCCAGCAGCGTAGACGCCGGGGTAGCGGGAGTGGAGACCCAGTACTTC. It specifies CASSVDAGVAGVETQYF.

V and J are TRBV5-1 and TRBJ2-1; TRBD2 matches 9 bases. The CDR3 covers 17 residues. Trimming took 5 bases from V and 1 from J; bases not matched to a gene: 10. Per the germline V gene, CDR1 is SGHRS and CDR2 is YFSETQ. Here the CDR3 DNA reads TGCGCCAGCAGGAGGACGGGACTAGCCGATTCCTACAATGAGCAGTTCTTC. Translation gives CASRRTGLADSYNEQFF. Complete variable domain (other parts from reference TRBV5-1 and TRBJ2-1): KAGVTQTPRYLIKTRGQQVTLSCSPISGHRSVSWYQQTPGQGLQFLFEYFSETQRNKGNFPGRFSGRQFSNSRSEMNVSTLELGDSALYLCASRRTGLADSYNEQFFGPGTRLTVL.

This clone was observed at least ten times. This rearrangement joins TRBV5-1 to TRBJ1-4; TRBD1 agrees at 7 bases. The CDR3 runs to 19 residues. Germline CDR1 SGHRS, CDR2 YFSETQ. The V segment lost 4 bases and the J segment 0 bases; nucleotides outside the gene matches: 15. The CDR3 DNA sequence: TGCGCCAGCAGCCCCAAGGACAGGCTCTCCCTAGCAACTAATGAAAAACTGTTTTTT. This translates into CASSPKDRLSLATNEKLFF. Complete variable domain (other parts from reference TRBV5-1 and TRBJ1-4): KAGVTQTPRYLIKTRGQQVTLSCSPISGHRSVSWYQQTPGQGLQFLFEYFSETQRNKGNFPGRFSGRQFSNSRSEMNVSTLELGDSALYLCASSPKDRLSLATNEKLFFGSGTQLSVL.

The chain joins TRBV27 to TRBJ1-1, with D perhaps matching TRBD1 (5 bases). The V end lost 6 bases, the J end lost 0 bases, and 8 bases lay between the germline ends. This CDR3 has 13 residues. Germline CDR1 MNHEY, CDR2 SMNVEV (reference sequence). The CDR3 reads CASRRGVNTEAFF. CDR3 nucleotide sequence: TGTGCCAGCAGGCGAGGGGTGAACACTGAAGCTTTCTTT.

V gene TRBV19 combines with J gene TRBJ1-5; no clear D gene. CDR3 length equals 12 residues. V lost 3 bases and J lost 6, with 6 bases in between. Germline V gene data show CDR1 as LNHDA and CDR2 as SQIVND (reference sequence). The CDR3 DNA reads TGTGCCAGTAGTATTAGGTCTCAGCCCCAGCATTTT. It encodes CASSIRSQPQHF.

This clone was seen a single time. The rearrangement links TRBV6-1 to TRBJ2-2; D assignment may be TRBD1 or TRBD2 (5 bases each). The CDR3 extends over 16 amino acids. The germline CDR1 and CDR2 sequences are MNHNS and SASEGT. Trimming left V 2 bases short and J 3 bases short, with 13 bases between. The CDR3: CASSEQPGPHTGELFF. The CDR3 bases are TGTGCCAGCAGTGAACAACCGGGACCCCACACCGGGGAGCTGTTTTTT.

The V and J genes are TRBV6-5 and TRBJ2-7; TRBD1 is a possible D gene (6 bases). The CDR3 has 13 amino acids. Germline V gene lookup returns CDR1 MNHEY and CDR2 SVGAGI. V shed 5 bases and J shed 6 bases, with 14 bases lying between them. This chain's CDR3 is CASSPTGFTEQYF. CDR3 in DNA: TGTGCCAGCAGTCCTACAGGGTTTACCGAGCAGTACTTC.

V usage is TRBV9 and J usage is TRBJ2-3, with TRBD1 matching over 7 bases. V was clipped by 6 bases and J by 1 base; unmatched bases: 8. The CDR3 is 15 amino acids. The germline V gene has CDR1 SGDLS and CDR2 YYNGEE. The CDR3 here is CASTRGGTGTDTQYF. The CDR3 bases are TGTGCCAGCACTCGCGGTGGGACAGGCACAGATACGCAGTATTTT.

The chain links TRBV10-1 to TRBJ2-7, with TRBD1 identical over 8 bases. There are 13 residues in the CDR3. The germline V gene encodes CDR1 WNHNN and CDR2 SYGVQD (reference sequence). The trim removed 5 bases at V and 1 base at J, leaving 1 base unmatched. Written as DNA, the CDR3 is TGCGCCAGCAGTCAGGGGGCGTCCTACGAGCAGTACTTC. Amino acids: CASSQGASYEQYF.

The gene calls are TRBV15 and TRBJ2-7; TRBD1 aligns across 7 bases. Trimming cost V 2 bases and J 4 bases; bases outside gene matches: 2. Germline-derived CDR1 and CDR2 are LNHNV and YYDKDF (reference sequence). CDR3 size: 13 residues. CDR3 amino acids: CATSRLGQYEQYF. The CDR3, as DNA: TGTGCCACCAGCAGACTGGGACAGTACGAGCAGTACTTC.

This sequence joins TRBV6-1 and TRBJ2-7, with 7 bases matching TRBD2. Germline V lookup: CDR1 MNHNS, CDR2 SASEGT. J was trimmed by 5 bases and V by 6 bases; bases with no gene match: 10. The CDR3 has 14 residues. This chain's CDR3 is CASSPQGREDEQYF. The CDR3 DNA follows: TGTGCCAGCAGCCCCCAAGGTCGGGAGGACGAGCAGTACTTC.

The chain combines TRBV9 with TRBJ2-1; D is unclear. The V gene's germline CDR1 is SGDLS and CDR2 YYNGEE. V was clipped by 1 base and J by 8 bases, with 4 bases between them. This CDR3 has 11 residues. As DNA, the CDR3 is TGTGCCAGCAGCGTATCCCATGAGCAGTTCTTC. This translates into CASSVSHEQFF.

This chain uses TRBV9 with TRBJ2-6; 7 bases are a match to TRBD2. The CDR3 is 15 amino acids. Germline CDR1 reads SGDLS; CDR2 reads YYNGEE. The V gene end was trimmed by 6 bases and the J gene end by 2 bases; junction bases not matched to a gene: 5. This CDR3 reads CASTPGGTGANVLTF. In DNA, the CDR3 is TGTGCCAGCACCCCCGGGGGGACTGGGGCCAACGTCCTGACTTTC.

V usage is TRBV15 and J usage is TRBJ2-7; unclear D gene. This CDR3 spans 13 amino acids. Germline V gene data show CDR1 as LNHNV and CDR2 as YYDKDF (reference sequence). V lost 1 base and J lost 0, with 4 bases in between. The CDR3 loop reads CATSRGPSYEQYF. DNA of the CDR3: TGTGCCACCAGCAGAGGACCCTCCTACGAGCAGTACTTC. The whole variable domain, remainder taken from reference TRBV15 and TRBJ2-7, is DAMVIQNPRYQVTQFGKPVTLSCSQTLNHNVMYWYQQKSSQAPKLLFHYYDKDFNNEADTPDNFQSRRPNTSFCFLDIRSPGLGDTAMYLCATSRGPSYEQYFGPGTRLTVT.

J is TRBJ2-2 and V is TRBV29-1, with 14 bases that match TRBD2. CDR3 length: 16 residues. CDR1 SQVTM and CDR2 ANQGSEA come from the germline V gene. V lost 4 bases, J lost 4 bases, and 5 bases stayed unmatched. DNA of the CDR3: TGCAGCGTTGGACTAGCGGGAGGGCCACCCACCGGGGAGCTGTTTTTT. Its protein product is CSVGLAGGPPTGELFF.

The gene calls are TRBV30 and TRBJ2-7; no clear D. The germline V and J ends were trimmed by 1 base and 6 bases, with 13 bases remaining between them. The CDR3 is made up of 13 amino acids. The V gene's germline CDR1 is GTSNPN and CDR2 SVGIG (reference sequence). CDR3: CAWSARYFGEQYF. DNA of the CDR3: TGTGCCTGGAGTGCGCGGTATTTTGGCGAGCAGTACTTC.